This is a list of T cell receptor beta chains from one sample in a study of response to subunit inactivated influenza vaccine. One entry per CDR3 protein, called by TCRdb with MiXCR from the RT-PCR reads. The table shows 450,000 to 550,000 distinct CDR3 sequences, with 25% occurring only once. The input for sequencing was CD4+ T cells sorted from PBMCs, taken approximately 5 days after vaccination. Receptor source: a man aged 50-60 years who received an inactivated influenza vaccine. Each CDR3 is given with its conserved first and last residue. Fields, in order: D gene, clone size, V gene, J gene, CDR3 DNA, CDR3 protein. The D gene is left open where the match is weak. Size is stated for part of the rows, as once, few or many counts, or as a class when the clone is expanded.

.	few	TRBV6-1	TRBJ1-5	TGTGCCAGCAGTGCGGGGCACAATCAGCCCCAGCATTTT	CASSAGHNQPQHF
.	many	TRBV3-1	TRBJ2-7	TGTGCCAGCAGCCAAAGCTCCTACGAGCAGTACTTC	CASSQSSYEQYF
TRBD1	.	TRBV6-1	TRBJ2-7	TGTGCCAGCAGTGGCGGGACAGGGGGACAATACGAGCAGTACTTC	CASSGGTGGQYEQYF
TRBD2	.	TRBV7-9	TRBJ2-7	TGTGCCAGCAGCTTAGGTGGCGGGGGAACCTACGAGCAGTACTTC	CASSLGGGGTYEQYF
.	few	TRBV20-1	TRBJ1-2	TGCATTGCAGGGGAAACTCTTAACTATGGCTACACCTTC	CIAGETLNYGYTF
.	.	TRBV6-2/TRBV6-3	TRBJ1-2	TGTGCCAGCAGTTACGACAGCTATGGCTACACCTTC	CASSYDSYGYTF
.	few	TRBV12-3/TRBV12-4	TRBJ2-1	TGTGCCAGCCTGCCTAGAAAGGGGGACAATGAGCAGTTCTTC	CASLPRKGDNEQFF
TRBD2	few	TRBV7-2	TRBJ2-5	TGTGCCAGCAGCTTAGCGCTGGCGGGGGGCATGGAGACCCAGTACTTC	CASSLALAGGMETQYF
TRBD2	.	TRBV20-1	TRBJ2-7	TGCAGTGCTATTCCTTTAGCGGGAGCCCACTCCTACGAGCAGTACTTC	CSAIPLAGAHSYEQYF
.	.	TRBV24-1	TRBJ2-6	TGTGCCACCAGTGATTTCCCTGGGGCCAACGTCCTGACTTTC	CATSDFPGANVLTF
.	once	TRBV20-1	TRBJ2-5	TGCAGTGCGATGGGGATCGGAGGGCGAAGTATGGAGACCCAGTACTTC	CSAMGIGGRSMETQYF
TRBD2	few	TRBV12-3/TRBV12-4	TRBJ2-5	TGTGCCAGCAGTTTAAATAGCGGGGGAGACGAGACCCAGTACTTC	CASSLNSGGDETQYF
TRBD2	.	TRBV20-1	TRBJ2-1	TGCAGTGCTAGAGATCAAGCGGGAGGTCTCAATGAGCAGTTCTTC	CSARDQAGGLNEQFF
TRBD1	.	TRBV28	TRBJ1-2	TGTGCCAGCAGATCCGGGACAGGCATCTATGGCTACACCTTC	CASRSGTGIYGYTF
.	few	TRBV7-2	TRBJ2-7	TGTGCCAGCAGCTTAGCCCTCGTAGGCGAGCAGTACTTC	CASSLALVGEQYF
TRBD1	.	TRBV4-2	TRBJ2-3	TGTGCCAGCAGCGGGACAGCCCTTAGCACAGATACGCAGTATTTT	CASSGTALSTDTQYF
TRBD2	few	TRBV4-3	TRBJ2-1	TGCGCCAGCAGAAAAGGTTTGCGGGGGTACAATGAGCAGTTCTTC	CASRKGLRGYNEQFF
TRBD1	few	TRBV4-3	TRBJ1-1	TGCGCCAGCAGCTCAGACTTTGGACAGGGGGCTGAAGCTTTCTTT	CASSSDFGQGAEAFF
.	few	TRBV9	TRBJ2-7	TGTGCCAGCAGCGTAGGTCCGACAGGTGTCTACGAGCAGTACTTC	CASSVGPTGVYEQYF
TRBD1	.	TRBV5-5	TRBJ1-2	TGTGCCAGCAGCTTGGAGGAGGGGGCGCTTTATGGCTACACCTTC	CASSLEEGALYGYTF
TRBD2	.	TRBV3-1	TRBJ2-1	TGTGCCAGCACCCAAGGGGCGGGAGCGAACAATGAGCAGTTCTTC	CASTQGAGANNEQFF
TRBD2	.	TRBV28	TRBJ2-1	TGTGCCAGCAGTGCCCAACTAGCGTTGGATGAGCAGTTCTTC	CASSAQLALDEQFF
.	few	TRBV5-5	TRBJ2-4	TGTGCCAGCAGCTTGGCCAGTGGGGGCTTGAACATTCAGTACTTC	CASSLASGGLNIQYF
.	many	TRBV7-2	TRBJ1-5	TGTGCCAGCAGCTCGTTTAGCAATCAGCCCCAGCATTTT	CASSSFSNQPQHF
.	few	TRBV6-5	TRBJ1-1	TGTGCCAGCAGTTACTCTGGGGGGCAGAGCTTTGAAGCTTTCTTT	CASSYSGGQSFEAFF
TRBD2	.	TRBV6-5	TRBJ2-3	TGTGCCAGCAGTTACCGGACTAGCGGGAGAGGAAAACCCAGTCATACGCAGTATTTT	CASSYRTSGRGKPSHTQYF
TRBD1	few	TRBV12-3/TRBV12-4	TRBJ2-5	TGTGCCAGCAGTTCTACGCGGGACAGGGTCAAAGAGACCCAGTACTTC	CASSSTRDRVKETQYF
.	.	TRBV7-9	TRBJ2-6	TGTGCCAGCAGCTTAGCGGTTTCTGGGGCCAACGTCCTGACTTTC	CASSLAVSGANVLTF